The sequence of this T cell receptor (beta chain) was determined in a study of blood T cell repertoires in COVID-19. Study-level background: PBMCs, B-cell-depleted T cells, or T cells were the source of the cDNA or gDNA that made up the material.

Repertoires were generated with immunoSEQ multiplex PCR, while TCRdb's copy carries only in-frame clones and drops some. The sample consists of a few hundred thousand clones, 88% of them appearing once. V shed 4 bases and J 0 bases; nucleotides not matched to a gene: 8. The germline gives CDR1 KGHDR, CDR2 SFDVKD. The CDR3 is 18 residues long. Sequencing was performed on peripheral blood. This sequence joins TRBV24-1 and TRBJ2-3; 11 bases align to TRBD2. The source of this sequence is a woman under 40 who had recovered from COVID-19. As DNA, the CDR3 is TGTGCCACCAGTGAATCTAGCGGGGGGACCCCTAGCACAGATACGCAGTATTTT. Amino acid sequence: CATSESSGGTPSTDTQYF.